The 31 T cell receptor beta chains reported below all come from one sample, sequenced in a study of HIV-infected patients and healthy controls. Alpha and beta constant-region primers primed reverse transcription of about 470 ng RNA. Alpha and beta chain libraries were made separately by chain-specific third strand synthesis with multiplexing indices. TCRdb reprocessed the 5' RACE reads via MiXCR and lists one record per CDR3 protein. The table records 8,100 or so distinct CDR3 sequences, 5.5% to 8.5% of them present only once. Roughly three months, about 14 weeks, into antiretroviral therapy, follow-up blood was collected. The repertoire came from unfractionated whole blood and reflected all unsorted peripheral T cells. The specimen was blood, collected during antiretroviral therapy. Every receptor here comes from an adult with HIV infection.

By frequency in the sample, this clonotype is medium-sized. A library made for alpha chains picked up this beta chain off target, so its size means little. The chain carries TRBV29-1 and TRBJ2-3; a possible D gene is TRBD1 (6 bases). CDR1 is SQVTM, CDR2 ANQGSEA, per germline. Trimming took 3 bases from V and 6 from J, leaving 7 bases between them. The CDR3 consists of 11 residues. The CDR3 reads CSVDTGDTQYF. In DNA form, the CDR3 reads TGCAGCGTTGATACAGGGGATACGCAGTATTTT.

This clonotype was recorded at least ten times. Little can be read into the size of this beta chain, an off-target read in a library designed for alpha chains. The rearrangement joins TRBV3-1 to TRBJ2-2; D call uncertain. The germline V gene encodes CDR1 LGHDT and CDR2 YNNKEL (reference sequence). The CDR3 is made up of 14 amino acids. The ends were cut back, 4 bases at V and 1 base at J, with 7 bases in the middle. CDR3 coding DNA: TGTGCCAGCAGCCTACAGATGAACACCGGGGAGCTGTTTTTT. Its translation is CASSLQMNTGELFF.

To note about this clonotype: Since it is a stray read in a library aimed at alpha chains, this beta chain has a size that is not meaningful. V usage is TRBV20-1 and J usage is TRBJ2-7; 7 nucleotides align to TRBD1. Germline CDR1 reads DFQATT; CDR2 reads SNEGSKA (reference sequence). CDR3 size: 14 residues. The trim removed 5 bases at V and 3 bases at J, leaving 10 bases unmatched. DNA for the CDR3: TGCAGTGCTTACGGGACAGACAAGGACTACGAGCAGTACTTC. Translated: CSAYGTDKDYEQYF.

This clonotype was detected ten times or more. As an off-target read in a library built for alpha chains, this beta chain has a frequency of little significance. The CDR3 loop is CASSSSRDLETQYF. The CDR3 DNA reads as TGTGCCAGCAGCTCGTCTAGGGACCTGGAGACCCAGTACTTC. This chain links TRBV5-4 with TRBJ2-5, with D perhaps given as TRBD1 or TRBD2 (5 bases each). V was clipped by 3 bases and J by 5 bases, with 14 bases between them. Germline CDR1 is SGHNT and CDR2 is YYREEE (reference sequence). The CDR3 totals 14 residues.

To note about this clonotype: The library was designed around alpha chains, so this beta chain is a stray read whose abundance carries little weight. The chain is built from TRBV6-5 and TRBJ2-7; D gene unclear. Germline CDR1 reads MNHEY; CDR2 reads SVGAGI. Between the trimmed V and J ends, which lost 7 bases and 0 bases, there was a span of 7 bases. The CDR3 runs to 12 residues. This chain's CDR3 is CASTGNSYEQYF. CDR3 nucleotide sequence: TGTGCCAGCACGGGCAACTCCTACGAGCAGTACTTC.

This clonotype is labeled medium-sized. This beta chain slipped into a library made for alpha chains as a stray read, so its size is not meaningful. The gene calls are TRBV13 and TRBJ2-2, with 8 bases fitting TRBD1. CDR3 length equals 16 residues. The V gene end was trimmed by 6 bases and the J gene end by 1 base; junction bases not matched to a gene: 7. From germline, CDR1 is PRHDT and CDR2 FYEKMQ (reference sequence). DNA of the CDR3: TGTGCCAGCAGGCTGCAGGGGACAGGGAACACCGGGGAGCTGTTTTTT. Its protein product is CASRLQGTGNTGELFF. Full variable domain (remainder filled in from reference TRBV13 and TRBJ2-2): AAGVIQSPRHLIKEKRETATLKCYPIPRHDTVYWYQQGPGQDPQFLISFYEKMQSDKGSIPDRFSAQQFSDYHSELNMSSLELGDSALYFCASRLQGTGNTGELFFGEGSRLTVL.

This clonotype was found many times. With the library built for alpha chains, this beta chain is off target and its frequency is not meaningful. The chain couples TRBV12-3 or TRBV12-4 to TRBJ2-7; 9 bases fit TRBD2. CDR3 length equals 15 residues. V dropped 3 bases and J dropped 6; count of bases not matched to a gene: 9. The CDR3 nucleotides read TGTGCCAGCAGTTTGGCTAGCGGGGCGCCCAGCGAGCAGTACTTC. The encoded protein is CASSLASGAPSEQYF.

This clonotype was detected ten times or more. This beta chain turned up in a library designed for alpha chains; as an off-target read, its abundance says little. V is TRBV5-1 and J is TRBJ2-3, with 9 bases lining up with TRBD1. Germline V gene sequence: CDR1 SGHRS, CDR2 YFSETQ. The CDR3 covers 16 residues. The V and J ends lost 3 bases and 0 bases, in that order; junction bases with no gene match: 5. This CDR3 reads CASSWDRAISTDTQYF. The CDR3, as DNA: TGCGCCAGCAGCTGGGACAGGGCTATAAGCACAGATACGCAGTATTTT.

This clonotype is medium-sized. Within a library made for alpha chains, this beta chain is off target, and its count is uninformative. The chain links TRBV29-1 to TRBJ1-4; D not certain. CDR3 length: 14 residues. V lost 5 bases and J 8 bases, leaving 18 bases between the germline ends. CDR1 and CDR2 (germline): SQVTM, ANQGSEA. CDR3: CSVQGGLTGEKLFF. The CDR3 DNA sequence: TGCAGCGTTCAAGGTGGGCTGACGGGGGAAAAACTGTTTTTT.

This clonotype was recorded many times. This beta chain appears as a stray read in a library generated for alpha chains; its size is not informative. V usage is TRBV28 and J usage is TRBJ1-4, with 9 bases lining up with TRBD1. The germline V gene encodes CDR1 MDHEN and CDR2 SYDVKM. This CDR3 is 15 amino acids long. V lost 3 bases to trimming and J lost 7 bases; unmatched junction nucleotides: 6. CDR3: CASSLRTGVREKLFF. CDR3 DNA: TGTGCCAGCAGTTTGCGGACAGGGGTCCGTGAAAAACTGTTTTTT.

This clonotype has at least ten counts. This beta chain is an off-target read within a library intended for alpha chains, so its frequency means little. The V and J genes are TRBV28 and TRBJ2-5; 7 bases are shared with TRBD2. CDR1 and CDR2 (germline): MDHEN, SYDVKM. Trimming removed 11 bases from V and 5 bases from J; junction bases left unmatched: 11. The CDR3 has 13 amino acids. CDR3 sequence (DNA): TGTGCCCTGGGCGGGAGTGAGTCGGAGACCCAGTACTTC. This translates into CALGGSESETQYF.

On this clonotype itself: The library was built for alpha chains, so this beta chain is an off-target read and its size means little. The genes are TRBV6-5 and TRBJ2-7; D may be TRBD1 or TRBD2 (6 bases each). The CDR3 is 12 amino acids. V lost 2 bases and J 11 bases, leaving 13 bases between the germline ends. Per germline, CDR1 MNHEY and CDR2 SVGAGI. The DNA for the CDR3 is TGTGCCAGCAGTTACGAAGGGGGGACTGAGTACTTC. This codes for CASSYEGGTEYF.

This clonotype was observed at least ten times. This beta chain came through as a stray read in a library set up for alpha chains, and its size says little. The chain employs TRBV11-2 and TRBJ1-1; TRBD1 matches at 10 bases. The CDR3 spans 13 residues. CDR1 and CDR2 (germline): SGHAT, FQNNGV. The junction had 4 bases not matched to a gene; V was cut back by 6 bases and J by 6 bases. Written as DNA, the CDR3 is TGTGCCAGCAGATCCGGGACAGGGGCTGAAGCTTTCTTT. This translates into CASRSGTGAEAFF.

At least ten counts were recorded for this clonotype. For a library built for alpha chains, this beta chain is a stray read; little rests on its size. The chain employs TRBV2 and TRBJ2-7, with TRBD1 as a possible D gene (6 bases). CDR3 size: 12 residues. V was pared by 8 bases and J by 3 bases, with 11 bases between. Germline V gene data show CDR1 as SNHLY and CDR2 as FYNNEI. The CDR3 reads CASSNRVYEQYF. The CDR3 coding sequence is TGTGCCAGCTCCAACAGGGTCTACGAGCAGTACTTC. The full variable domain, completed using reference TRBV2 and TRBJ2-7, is EPEVTQTPSHQVTQMGQEVILRCVPISNHLYFYWYRQILGQKVEFLVSFYNNEISEKSEIFDDQFSVERPDGSNFTLKIRSTKLEDSAMYFCASSNRVYEQYFGPGTRLTVT.

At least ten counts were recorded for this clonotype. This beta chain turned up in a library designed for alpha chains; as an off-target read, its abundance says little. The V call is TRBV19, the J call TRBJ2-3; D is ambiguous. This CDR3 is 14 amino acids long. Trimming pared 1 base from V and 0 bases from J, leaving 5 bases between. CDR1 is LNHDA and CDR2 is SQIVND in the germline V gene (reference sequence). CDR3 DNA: TGTGCCAGTAGTATAGGTGGCAGCACAGATACGCAGTATTTT. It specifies CASSIGGSTDTQYF.

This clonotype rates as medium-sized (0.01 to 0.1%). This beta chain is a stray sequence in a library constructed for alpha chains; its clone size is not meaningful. The DNA of the CDR3 is TGTGCCAGCAGCGTGAGGGCAGGAAGCACAGATACGCAGTATTTT. Translating gives CASSVRAGSTDTQYF. This sequence joins TRBV9 and TRBJ2-3; D perhaps matches TRBD2 (5 bases). The CDR3 is made up of 15 amino acids. CDR1 is SGDLS, CDR2 YYNGEE, per germline. V lost 2 bases and J lost 0, with 10 bases in between.

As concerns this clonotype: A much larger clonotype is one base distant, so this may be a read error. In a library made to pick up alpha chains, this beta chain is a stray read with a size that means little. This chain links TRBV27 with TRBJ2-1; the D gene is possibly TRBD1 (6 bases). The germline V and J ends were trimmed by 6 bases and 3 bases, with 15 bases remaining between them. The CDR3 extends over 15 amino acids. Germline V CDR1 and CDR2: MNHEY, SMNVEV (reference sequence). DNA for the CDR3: TGTGCCAGCAGGGACAGCGACAGCGTCTACAATGAGCAGTTCTTC. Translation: CASRDSDSVYNEQFF.

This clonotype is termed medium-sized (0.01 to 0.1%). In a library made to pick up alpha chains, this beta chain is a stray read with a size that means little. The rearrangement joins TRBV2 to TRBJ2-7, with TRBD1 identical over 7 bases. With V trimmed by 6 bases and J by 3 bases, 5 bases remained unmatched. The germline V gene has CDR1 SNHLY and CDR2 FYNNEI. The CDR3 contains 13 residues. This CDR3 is CASSLGQVYEQYF. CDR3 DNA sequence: TGTGCCAGCAGCTTAGGACAGGTCTACGAGCAGTACTTC. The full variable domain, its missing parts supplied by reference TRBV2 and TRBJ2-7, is EPEVTQTPSHQVTQMGQEVILRCVPISNHLYFYWYRQILGQKVEFLVSFYNNEISEKSEIFDDQFSVERPDGSNFTLKIRSTKLEDSAMYFCASSLGQVYEQYFGPGTRLTVT.

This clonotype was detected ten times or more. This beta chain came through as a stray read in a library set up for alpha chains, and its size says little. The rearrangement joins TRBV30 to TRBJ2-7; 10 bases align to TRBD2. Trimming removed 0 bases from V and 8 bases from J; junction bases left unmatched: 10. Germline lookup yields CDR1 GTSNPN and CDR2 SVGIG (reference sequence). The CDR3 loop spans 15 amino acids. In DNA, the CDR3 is TGTGCCTGGAGTGTCTTAGCGGGGGGACCGGTTCAGCAGTACTTC. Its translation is CAWSVLAGGPVQQYF.

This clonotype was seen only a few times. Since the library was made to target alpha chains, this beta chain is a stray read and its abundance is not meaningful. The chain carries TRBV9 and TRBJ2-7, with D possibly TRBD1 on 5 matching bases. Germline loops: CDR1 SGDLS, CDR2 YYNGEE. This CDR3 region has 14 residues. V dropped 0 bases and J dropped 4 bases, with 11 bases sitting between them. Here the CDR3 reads CASSVDRTPYEQYF. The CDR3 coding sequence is TGTGCCAGCAGCGTAGATAGGACACCTTACGAGCAGTACTTC.

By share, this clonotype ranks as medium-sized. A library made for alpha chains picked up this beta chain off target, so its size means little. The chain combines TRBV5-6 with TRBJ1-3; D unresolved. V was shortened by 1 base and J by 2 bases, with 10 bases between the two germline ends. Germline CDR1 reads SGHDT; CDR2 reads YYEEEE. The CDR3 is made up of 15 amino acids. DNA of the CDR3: TGTGCCAGCAGCTTGATCTGGGATACTGGAAACACCATATATTTT. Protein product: CASSLIWDTGNTIYF.

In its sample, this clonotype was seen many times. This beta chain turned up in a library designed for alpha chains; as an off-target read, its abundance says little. CDR3 protein: CAWQENSNQPQHF. CDR3 DNA sequence: TGTGCCTGGCAGGAGAATAGCAATCAGCCCCAGCATTTT. The chain is built from TRBV30 and TRBJ1-5, with D hard to call. Germline CDR1 reads GTSNPN; CDR2 reads SVGIG (reference sequence). Trimming shortened V by 5 bases and J by 0 bases, and 8 bases separated the two germline ends. The CDR3 has 13 residues.

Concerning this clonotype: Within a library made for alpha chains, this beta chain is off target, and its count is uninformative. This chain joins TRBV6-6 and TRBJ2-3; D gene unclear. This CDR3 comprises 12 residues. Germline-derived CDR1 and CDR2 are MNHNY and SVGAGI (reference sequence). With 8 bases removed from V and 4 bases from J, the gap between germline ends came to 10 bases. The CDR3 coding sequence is TGTGCCAGCGGCAGTCCCGCAGATACGCAGTATTTT. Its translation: CASGSPADTQYF.

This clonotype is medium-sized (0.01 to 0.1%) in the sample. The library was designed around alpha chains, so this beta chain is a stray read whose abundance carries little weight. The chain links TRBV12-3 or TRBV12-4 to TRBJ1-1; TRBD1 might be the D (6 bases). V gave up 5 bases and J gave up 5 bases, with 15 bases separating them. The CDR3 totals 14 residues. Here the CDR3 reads CASSNGGRNTEAFF. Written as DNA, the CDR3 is TGTGCCAGCAGTAACGGGGGGCGGAATACTGAAGCTTTCTTT.

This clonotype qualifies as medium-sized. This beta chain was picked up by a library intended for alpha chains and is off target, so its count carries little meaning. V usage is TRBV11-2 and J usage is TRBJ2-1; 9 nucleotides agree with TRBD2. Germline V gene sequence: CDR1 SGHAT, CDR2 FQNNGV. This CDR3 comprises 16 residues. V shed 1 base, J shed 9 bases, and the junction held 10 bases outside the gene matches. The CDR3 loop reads CASSLAGTSLGGEQFF. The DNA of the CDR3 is TGTGCCAGCAGCTTAGCGGGGACTAGCCTGGGTGGTGAGCAGTTCTTC.

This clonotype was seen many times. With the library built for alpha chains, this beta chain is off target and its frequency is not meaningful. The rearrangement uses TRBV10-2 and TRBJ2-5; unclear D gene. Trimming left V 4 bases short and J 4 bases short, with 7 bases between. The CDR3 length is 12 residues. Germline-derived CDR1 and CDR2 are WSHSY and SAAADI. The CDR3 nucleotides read TGCGCCAGCAGTGTGGGCGGAGAGACCCAGTACTTC. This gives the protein CASSVGGETQYF.

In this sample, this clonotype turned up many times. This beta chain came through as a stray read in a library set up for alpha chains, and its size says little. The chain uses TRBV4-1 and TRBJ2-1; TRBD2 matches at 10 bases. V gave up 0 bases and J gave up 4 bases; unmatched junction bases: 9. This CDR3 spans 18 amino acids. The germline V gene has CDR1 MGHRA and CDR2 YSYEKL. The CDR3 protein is CASSQEGASGGQYNEQFF. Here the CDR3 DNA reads TGCGCCAGCAGCCAAGAGGGAGCTAGCGGGGGACAATACAATGAGCAGTTCTTC.

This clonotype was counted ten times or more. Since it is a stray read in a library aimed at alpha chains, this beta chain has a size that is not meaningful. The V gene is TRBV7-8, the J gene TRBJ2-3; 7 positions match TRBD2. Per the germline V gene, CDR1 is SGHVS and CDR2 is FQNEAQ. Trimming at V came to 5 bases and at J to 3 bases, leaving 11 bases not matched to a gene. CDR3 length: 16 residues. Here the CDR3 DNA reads TGTGCCAGCAGCCTCACTCGGGGGGTTCGGACAGATACGCAGTATTTT. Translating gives CASSLTRGVRTDTQYF.

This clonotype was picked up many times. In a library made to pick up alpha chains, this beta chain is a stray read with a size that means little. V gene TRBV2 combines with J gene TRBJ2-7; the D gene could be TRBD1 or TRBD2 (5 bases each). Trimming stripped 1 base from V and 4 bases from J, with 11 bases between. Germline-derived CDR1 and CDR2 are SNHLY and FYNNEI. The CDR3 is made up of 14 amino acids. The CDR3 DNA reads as TGTGCCAGCAGTGAAGGGCAGGGCGGGTACGAGCAGTACTTC. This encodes CASSEGQGGYEQYF.

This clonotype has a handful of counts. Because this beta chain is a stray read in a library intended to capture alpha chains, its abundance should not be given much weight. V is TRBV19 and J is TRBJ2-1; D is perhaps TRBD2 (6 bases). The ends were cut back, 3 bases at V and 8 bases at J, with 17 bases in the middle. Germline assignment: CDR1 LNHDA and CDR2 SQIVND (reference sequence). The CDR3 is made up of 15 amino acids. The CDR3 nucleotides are TGTGCCAGTAGTATCTGGGCGGGAACGACGTATGAGCAGTTCTTC. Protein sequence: CASSIWAGTTYEQFF.

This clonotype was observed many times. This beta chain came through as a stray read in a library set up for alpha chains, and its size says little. CDR3 in amino acids: CASSSQGLLPFEQYF. For the CDR3, the DNA is TGTGCCAGCAGCTCGCAGGGACTCCTCCCTTTCGAGCAGTACTTC. This sequence joins TRBV7-2 and TRBJ2-7; a possible D gene is TRBD2 (6 bases). From germline, CDR1 is SGHTA and CDR2 FQGNSA. CDR3 size: 15 residues. Between the trimmed V and J ends, which lost 4 bases and 6 bases, there was a span of 19 bases. Drawing the rest from reference TRBV7-2 and TRBJ2-7, the complete variable domain is GAGVSQSPSNKVTEKGKDVELRCDPISGHTALYWYRQSLGQGLEFLIYFQGNSAPDKSGLPSDRFSAERTGGSVSTLTIQRTQQEDSAVYLCASSSQGLLPFEQYFGPGTRLTVT.